What follows describes a single TCR beta chain. The junction departs from germline at one end; a sequencing error may be responsible. Recruits, aged 18 to 89 years, lived in 24 US areas. Grouping used clinical history reported by participants in a survey and questionnaire. The data were taken from a study of blood T cell repertoires in COVID-19. Across the study: Some COVID-19 samples were acute and others convalescent; all came from the United States, Italy and Spain. Sources were T cells, B-cell-depleted T cells, or PBMCs; the material itself was cDNA or gDNA.

Repertoires were generated with immunoSEQ multiplex PCR, while TCRdb's copy carries only in-frame clones and drops some. The table records around 250,000 clones, approximately 85% of them present only once. The V gene's germline CDR1 is MGHRA and CDR2 YSYEKL. The CDR3 spans 14 residues. The chain joins TRBV4-1 to TRBJ2-1, with TRBD2 identical over 9 bases. Material for sequencing was PBMCs or T cells enriched from blood (not recorded which). The source of this sequence is a woman in her forties or fifties who had recovered from COVID-19. DNA of the CDR3: TGCGCCAGCAGCCAAGATAATAGCGGGAGACCCACCCTCTTC. Its protein is CASSQDNSGRPTLF.